What follows are 10 T cell receptor beta chains derived from one specimen sequenced in a study of long-term antiretroviral therapy in people with HIV. Survey level was the resolution at which the v3.0 immunoSEQ assay ran. Some clones are missing from TCRdb's copy, which holds only in-frame ones; the method was immunoSEQ multiplex PCR. The data contain tens of thousands of clones, about 83% of them singletons. Here the sequenced sample was unsorted PBMCs, taken roughly 4.8 years after starting antiretroviral therapy. The receptors were gathered from a man aged 35 to 55 with HIV.

The rearrangement joins TRBV18 to TRBJ2-7, with 9 bases that match TRBD1. CDR3 size: 14 residues. Germline lookup yields CDR1 KGHSH and CDR2 LQKENI. The J segment lost 5 bases and the V segment lost 3 bases, leaving 5 bases of the junction unmatched. CDR3 residues: CASSPGTGFNEQYF. Here the CDR3 DNA reads TGTGCCAGCTCACCCGGGACAGGGTTCAACGAGCAGTACTTC. The full variable domain, its missing parts supplied by reference TRBV18 and TRBJ2-7, is NAGVMQNPRHLVRRRGQEARLRCSPMKGHSHVYWYRQLPEEGLKFMVYLQKENIIDESGMPKERFSAEFPKEGPSILRIQQVVRGDSAAYFCASSPGTGFNEQYFGPGTRLTVT.

The chain joins TRBV27 to TRBJ1-2, with D perhaps TRBD1 (5 bases). The CDR3 totals 15 residues. Germline lookup yields CDR1 MNHEY and CDR2 SMNVEV (reference sequence). The V end was cut by 6 bases, the J end by 2 bases, with 16 bases between. The CDR3 reads CASRPQGLSNYGYTF. CDR3 nucleotide sequence: TGTGCCAGCAGGCCCCAGGGATTATCCAACTATGGCTACACCTTC.

This clone has only a few counts. This chain joins TRBV3-1 (or the pseudogene TRBV3-2) and TRBJ1-1; D gene unclear. The length of the CDR3 is 9 residues. V shed 7 bases and J shed 4 bases, with 1 base lying between them. Germline CDR1 and CDR2: LGHDT and YNNKEL (reference sequence). CDR3 residues: CASTTEAFF. The CDR3 bases are TGTGCCAGCACCACTGAAGCTTTCTTT.

The CDR3: CASSLWGQGGSEAFF. CDR3 coding DNA: TGTGCCAGCTCACTGTGGGGACAGGGAGGTTCGGAAGCTTTCTTT. The J gene is TRBJ1-1, the V gene TRBV18; 9 nucleotides align to TRBD1. The CDR3 loop spans 15 amino acids. The V gene end was trimmed by 4 bases and the J gene end by 8 bases; junction bases not matched to a gene: 11. The germline V gene has CDR1 KGHSH and CDR2 LQKENI.

V usage is TRBV10-3 and J usage is TRBJ2-7; D is uncertain. This CDR3 is built from 13 residues. Between the trimmed V and J ends, which lost 6 bases and 9 bases, there was a span of 18 bases. The germline gives CDR1 ENHRY, CDR2 SYGVKD. CDR3 coding DNA: TGTGCCATCAGGCCCTCGGGCGGCCCCGGGCAGTACTTC. Its protein is CAIRPSGGPGQYF.

This clone was picked up one time. V is TRBV27 and J is TRBJ2-5; TRBD2 might be the D (6 bases). Germline CDR1 and CDR2: MNHEY and SMNVEV (reference sequence). Trimming removed 2 bases at V and 0 bases at J, with 10 bases between. The CDR3 has 15 amino acids. The CDR3 DNA follows: TGTGCCAGCAGTTTAGAGGGACTGTACCAAGAGACCCAGTACTTC. This encodes CASSLEGLYQETQYF.

The chain joins TRBV27 to TRBJ2-5; no definite D call. Looked up from germline, CDR1 is MNHEY and CDR2 is SMNVEV (reference sequence). The V and J ends lost 6 bases and 5 bases respectively, with 10 bases between them. The CDR3 sequence is 12 residues long. The CDR3 DNA is TGTGCCAGCAGGGACGAGCGTGAGACCCAGTACTTC. This codes for CASRDERETQYF.

This chain links TRBV9 with TRBJ1-3; D uncertain. V gave up 1 base and J gave up 2 bases, with 13 bases separating them. Germline V gene lookup returns CDR1 SGDLS and CDR2 YYNGEE. This CDR3 spans 16 amino acids. The CDR3 region is CASSVRTGPAGNTIYF. For the CDR3, the DNA is TGTGCCAGCAGCGTAAGGACTGGACCTGCTGGAAACACCATATATTTT.

The rearrangement links TRBV25-1 to TRBJ1-4; D remains ambiguous. The CDR3 sequence is 14 residues long. Trimming shortened V by 2 bases and J by 4 bases, and 8 bases separated the two germline ends. CDR1 is MGHDK, CDR2 SYGVNS, per germline. This CDR3 is CASSEGFNNEKLFF. CDR3 DNA: TGTGCCAGCAGTGAAGGATTTAATAATGAAAAACTGTTTTTT. The whole variable domain, remainder taken from reference TRBV25-1 and TRBJ1-4, is EADIYQTPRYLVIGTGKKITLECSQTMGHDKMYWYQQDPGMELHLIHYSYGVNSTEKGDLSSESTVSRIRTEHFPLTLESARPSHTSQYLCASSEGFNNEKLFFGSGTQLSVL.

The rearrangement links TRBV7-9 to TRBJ1-6; no clear D gene. The germline V gene has CDR1 SEHNR and CDR2 FQNEAQ (reference sequence). Between the trimmed V and J ends, which lost 5 bases and 8 bases, there was a span of 16 bases. This CDR3 is 15 amino acids long. This chain's CDR3 is CASSGQDGSYSPLHF. CDR3 DNA: TGTGCCAGCAGCGGTCAGGACGGCAGCTATTCACCCCTCCACTTT.